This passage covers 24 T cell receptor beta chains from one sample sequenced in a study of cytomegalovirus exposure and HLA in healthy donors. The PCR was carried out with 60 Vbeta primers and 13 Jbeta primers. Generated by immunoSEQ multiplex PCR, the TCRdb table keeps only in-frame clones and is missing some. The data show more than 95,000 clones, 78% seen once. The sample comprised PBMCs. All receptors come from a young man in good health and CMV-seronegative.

The CDR3 protein is CASSYLVSGQETQYF. The CDR3 region has the DNA TGTGCCAGCAGTTACCTTGTATCAGGCCAAGAGACCCAGTACTTC. The gene calls are TRBV6-5 and TRBJ2-5, with no clear D. The CDR3 length is 15 residues. CDR1 is MNHEY and CDR2 is SVGAGI in the germline V gene. Trimming removed 2 bases at V and 1 base at J, with 11 bases between.

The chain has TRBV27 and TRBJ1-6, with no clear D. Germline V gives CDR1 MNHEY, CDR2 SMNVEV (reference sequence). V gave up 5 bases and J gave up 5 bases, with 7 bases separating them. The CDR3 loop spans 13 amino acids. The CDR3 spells CASSPSNNSPLHF. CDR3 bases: TGTGCCAGCAGTCCCTCTAATAATTCACCCCTCCACTTT.

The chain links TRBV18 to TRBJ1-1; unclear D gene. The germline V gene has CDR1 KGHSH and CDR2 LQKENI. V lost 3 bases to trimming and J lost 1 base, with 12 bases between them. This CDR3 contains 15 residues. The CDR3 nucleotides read TGTGCCAGCTCACCTCCCGGGAAGAGGAACACTGAAGCTTTCTTT. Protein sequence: CASSPPGKRNTEAFF.

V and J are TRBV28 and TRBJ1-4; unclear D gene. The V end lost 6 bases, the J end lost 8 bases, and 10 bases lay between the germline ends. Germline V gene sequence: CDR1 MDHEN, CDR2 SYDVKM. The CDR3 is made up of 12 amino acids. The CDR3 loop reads CASRWTEEKLFF. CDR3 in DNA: TGTGCCAGCAGGTGGACTGAGGAAAAACTGTTTTTT.

CDR3 sequence: CASSAKASYNEQFF. Here the CDR3 DNA reads TGTGCCAGCAGCGCTAAAGCTAGCTACAATGAGCAGTTCTTC. The genes are TRBV5-6 and TRBJ2-1; D ambiguous. This CDR3 spans 14 amino acids. The ends were cut back, 4 bases at V and 3 bases at J, with 11 bases in the middle. Germline V gene data show CDR1 as SGHDT and CDR2 as YYEEEE.

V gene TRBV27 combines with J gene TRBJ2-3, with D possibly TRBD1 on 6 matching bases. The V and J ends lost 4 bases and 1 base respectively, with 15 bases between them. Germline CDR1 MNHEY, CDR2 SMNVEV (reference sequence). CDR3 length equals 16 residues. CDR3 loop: CASSSSPQGGTDTQYF. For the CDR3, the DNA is TGTGCCAGCAGTTCGTCCCCACAGGGTGGCACAGATACGCAGTATTTT.

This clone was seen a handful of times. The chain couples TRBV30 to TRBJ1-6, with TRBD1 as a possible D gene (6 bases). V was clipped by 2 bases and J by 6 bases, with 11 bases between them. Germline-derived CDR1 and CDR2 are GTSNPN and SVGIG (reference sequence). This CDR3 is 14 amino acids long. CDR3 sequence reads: CAWSLGQPNSPLHF. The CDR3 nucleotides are TGTGCCTGGAGTCTCGGACAGCCTAATTCACCCCTCCACTTT.

CDR3 loop: CASSLAGGNYNEQFF. The CDR3 DNA reads as TGTGCCAGCAGCTTAGCGGGGGGGAACTACAATGAGCAGTTCTTC. The rearrangement uses TRBV11-2 and TRBJ2-1; 8 bases are a match to TRBD2. In germline, CDR1 is SGHAT, CDR2 FQNNGV. The CDR3 length is 15 residues. The trim removed 1 base at V and 3 bases at J, leaving 2 bases unmatched.

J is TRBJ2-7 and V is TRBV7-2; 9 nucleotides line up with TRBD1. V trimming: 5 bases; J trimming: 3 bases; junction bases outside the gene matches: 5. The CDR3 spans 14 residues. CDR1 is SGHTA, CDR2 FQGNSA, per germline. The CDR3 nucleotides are TGTGCCAGCAGCCCCGCGACAGGGGGCTACGAGCAGTACTTC. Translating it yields CASSPATGGYEQYF.

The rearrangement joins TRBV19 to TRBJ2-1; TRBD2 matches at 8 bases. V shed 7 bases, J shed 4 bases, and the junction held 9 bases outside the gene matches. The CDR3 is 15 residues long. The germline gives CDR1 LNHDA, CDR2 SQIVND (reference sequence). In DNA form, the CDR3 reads TGTGCCAGTACCCCCTTAGCGGGGACTTACAATGAGCAGTTCTTC. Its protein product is CASTPLAGTYNEQFF.

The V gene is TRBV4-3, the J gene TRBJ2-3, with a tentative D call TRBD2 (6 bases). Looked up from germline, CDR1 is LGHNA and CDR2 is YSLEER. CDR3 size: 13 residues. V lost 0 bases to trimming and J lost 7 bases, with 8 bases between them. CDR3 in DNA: TGCGCCAGCAGCCAAGATCGCGGGAATACGCAGTATTTT. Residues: CASSQDRGNTQYF.

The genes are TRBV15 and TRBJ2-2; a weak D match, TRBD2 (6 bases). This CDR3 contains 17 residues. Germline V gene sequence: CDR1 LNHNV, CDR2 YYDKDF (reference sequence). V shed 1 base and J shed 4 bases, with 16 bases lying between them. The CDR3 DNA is TGTGCCACCAGCAGAGGTGGTCTAGCGAGAATCACCGGGGAGCTGTTTTTT. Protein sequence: CATSRGGLARITGELFF.

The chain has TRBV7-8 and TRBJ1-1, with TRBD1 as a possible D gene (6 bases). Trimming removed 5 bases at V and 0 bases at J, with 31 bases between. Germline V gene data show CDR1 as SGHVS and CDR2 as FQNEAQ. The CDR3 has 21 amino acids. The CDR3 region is CASSLPTGRHGNFDLNTEAFF. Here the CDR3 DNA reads TGTGCCAGCAGCCTGCCCACAGGGCGCCACGGAAATTTTGATCTGAACACTGAAGCTTTCTTT.

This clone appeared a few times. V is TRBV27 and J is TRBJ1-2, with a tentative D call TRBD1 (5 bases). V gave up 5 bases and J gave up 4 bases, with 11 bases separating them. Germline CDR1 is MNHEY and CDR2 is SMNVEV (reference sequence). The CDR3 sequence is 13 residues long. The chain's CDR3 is CASSRTDSYGYTF. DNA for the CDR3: TGTGCCAGCAGTAGAACCGACAGCTATGGCTACACCTTC.

The CDR3: CASRSPPRYEQYF. CDR3 DNA sequence: TGTGCCAGCAGATCACCCCCGCGCTACGAGCAGTACTTC. This sequence joins TRBV5-4 and TRBJ2-7; unclear D gene. With 5 bases removed from V and 3 bases from J, the gap between germline ends came to 12 bases. The CDR3 length is 13 residues. The germline V gene has CDR1 SGHNT and CDR2 YYREEE (reference sequence).

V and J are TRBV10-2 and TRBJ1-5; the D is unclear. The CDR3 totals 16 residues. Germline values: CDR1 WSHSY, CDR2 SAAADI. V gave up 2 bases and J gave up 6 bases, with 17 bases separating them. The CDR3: CASSEAPAEVGQPQHF. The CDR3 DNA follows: TGCGCCAGCAGTGAGGCGCCCGCCGAGGTGGGTCAGCCCCAGCATTTT.

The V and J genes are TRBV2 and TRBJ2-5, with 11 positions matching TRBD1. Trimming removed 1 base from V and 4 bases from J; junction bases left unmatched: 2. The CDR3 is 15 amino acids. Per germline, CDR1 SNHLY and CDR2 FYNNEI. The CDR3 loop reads CASSEGTGGRETQYF. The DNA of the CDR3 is TGTGCCAGCAGTGAAGGGACAGGGGGCCGAGAGACCCAGTACTTC. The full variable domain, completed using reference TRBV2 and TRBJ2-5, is EPEVTQTPSHQVTQMGQEVILRCVPISNHLYFYWYRQILGQKVEFLVSFYNNEISEKSEIFDDQFSVERPDGSNFTLKIRSTKLEDSAMYFCASSEGTGGRETQYFGPGTRLLVL.

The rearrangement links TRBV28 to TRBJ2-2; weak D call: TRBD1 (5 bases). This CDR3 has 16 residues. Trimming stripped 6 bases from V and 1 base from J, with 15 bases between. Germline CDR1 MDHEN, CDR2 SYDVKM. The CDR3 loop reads CASRPRQKQNTGELFF. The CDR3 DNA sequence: TGTGCCAGCAGGCCGAGACAGAAGCAGAACACCGGGGAGCTGTTTTTT.

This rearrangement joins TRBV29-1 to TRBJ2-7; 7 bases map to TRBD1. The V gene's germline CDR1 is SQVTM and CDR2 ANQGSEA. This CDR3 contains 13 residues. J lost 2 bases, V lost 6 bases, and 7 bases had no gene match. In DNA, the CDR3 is TGCAGCGTCCTGGGGGACAGCACCTACGAGCAGTACTTC. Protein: CSVLGDSTYEQYF.

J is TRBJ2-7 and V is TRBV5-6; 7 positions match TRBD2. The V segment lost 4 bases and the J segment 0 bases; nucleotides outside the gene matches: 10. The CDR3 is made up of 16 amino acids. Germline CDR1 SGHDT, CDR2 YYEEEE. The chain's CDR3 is CASSPIVGGSSYEQYF. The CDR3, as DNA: TGTGCCAGCAGCCCCATAGTGGGCGGGAGCTCCTACGAGCAGTACTTC.

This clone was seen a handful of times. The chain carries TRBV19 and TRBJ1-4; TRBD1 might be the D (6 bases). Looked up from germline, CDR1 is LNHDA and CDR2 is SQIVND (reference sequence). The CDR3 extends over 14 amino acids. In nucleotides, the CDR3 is TGTGCTTGTGGGGGCGCGCGGTCTAATGAAAAACTGTTTTTT. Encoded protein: CACGGARSNEKLFF.

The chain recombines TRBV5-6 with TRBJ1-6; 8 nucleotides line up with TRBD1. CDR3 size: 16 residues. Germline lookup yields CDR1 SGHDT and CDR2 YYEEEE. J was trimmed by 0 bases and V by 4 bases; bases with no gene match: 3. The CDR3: CASSPDRDSYNSPLHF. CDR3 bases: TGTGCCAGCAGCCCGGACAGGGACTCCTATAATTCACCCCTCCACTTT.

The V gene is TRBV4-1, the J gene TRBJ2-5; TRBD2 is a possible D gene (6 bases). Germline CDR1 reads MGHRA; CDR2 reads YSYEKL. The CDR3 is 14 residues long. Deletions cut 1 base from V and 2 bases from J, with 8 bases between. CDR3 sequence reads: CASSQGRAQETQYF. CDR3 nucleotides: TGCGCCAGCAGCCAAGGGAGGGCACAAGAGACCCAGTACTTC.

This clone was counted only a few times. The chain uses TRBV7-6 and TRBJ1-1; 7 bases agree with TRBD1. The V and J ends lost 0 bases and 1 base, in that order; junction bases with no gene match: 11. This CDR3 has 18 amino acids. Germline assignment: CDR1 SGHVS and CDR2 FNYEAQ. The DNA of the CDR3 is TGTGCCAGCAGCTTAGCCAAGACAGGGCCCCGGGCGAACACTGAAGCTTTCTTT. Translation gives CASSLAKTGPRANTEAFF.